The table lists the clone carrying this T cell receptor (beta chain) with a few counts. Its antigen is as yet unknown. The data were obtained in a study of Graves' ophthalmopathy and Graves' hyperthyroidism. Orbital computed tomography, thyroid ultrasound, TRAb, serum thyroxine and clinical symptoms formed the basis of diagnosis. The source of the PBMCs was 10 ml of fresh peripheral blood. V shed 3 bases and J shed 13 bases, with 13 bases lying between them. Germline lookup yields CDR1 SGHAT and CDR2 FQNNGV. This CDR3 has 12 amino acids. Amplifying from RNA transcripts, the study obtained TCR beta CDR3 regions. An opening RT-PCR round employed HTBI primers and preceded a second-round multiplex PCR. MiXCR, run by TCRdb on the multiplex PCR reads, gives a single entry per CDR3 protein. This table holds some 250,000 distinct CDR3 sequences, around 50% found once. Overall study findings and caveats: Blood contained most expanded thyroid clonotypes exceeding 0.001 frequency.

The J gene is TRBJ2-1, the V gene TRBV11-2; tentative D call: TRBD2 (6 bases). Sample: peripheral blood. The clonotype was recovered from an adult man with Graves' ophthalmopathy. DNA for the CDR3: TGTGCCAGCAGCTTGACTGGGGGGATTCAGTTCTTC. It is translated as CASSLTGGIQFF.